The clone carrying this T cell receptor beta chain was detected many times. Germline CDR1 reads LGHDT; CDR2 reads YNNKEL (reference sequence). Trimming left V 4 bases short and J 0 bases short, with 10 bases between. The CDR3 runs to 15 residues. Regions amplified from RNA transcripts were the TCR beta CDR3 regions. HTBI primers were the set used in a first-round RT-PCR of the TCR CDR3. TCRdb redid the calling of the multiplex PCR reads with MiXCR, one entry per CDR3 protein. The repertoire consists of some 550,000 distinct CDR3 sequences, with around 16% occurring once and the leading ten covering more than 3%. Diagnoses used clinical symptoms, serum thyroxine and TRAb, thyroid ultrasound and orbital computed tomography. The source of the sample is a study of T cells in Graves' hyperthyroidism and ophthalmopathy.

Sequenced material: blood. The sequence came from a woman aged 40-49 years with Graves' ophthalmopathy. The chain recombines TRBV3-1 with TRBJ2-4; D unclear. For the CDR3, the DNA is TGTGCCAGCAGCCCGTCGTCCGTAGCCAAAAACATTCAGTACTTC. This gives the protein CASSPSSVAKNIQYF.